A single sample is the source of the 16 T cell receptor beta chains below, sequenced in a study of identical twins. TCRdb recomputed calls from the 5' RACE reads with MiXCR, one row per CDR3 protein. The table lists about 700,000 distinct CDR3 sequences, less than 10% of them singletons. A further study also used this sample, focusing on yellow fever vaccine responses in identical twins.

The sequenced material came from PBMCs. The source of these receptors is a young woman in good health.

This clonotype was counted a few times. The chain uses TRBV5-6 and TRBJ1-5, with 8 bases matching TRBD1. Per the germline V gene, CDR1 is SGHDT and CDR2 is YYEEEE. With V trimmed by 6 bases and J by 4 bases, 6 bases remained unmatched. The CDR3 is made up of 14 amino acids. CDR3 sequence (DNA): TGTGCCAGCAACTTACAGGGGGATAATCAGCCCCAGCATTTT. This gives the protein CASNLQGDNQPQHF.

The V gene is TRBV9, the J gene TRBJ2-5; TRBD2 might be the D (5 bases). The CDR3 has 15 residues. V was trimmed by 4 bases and J by 4 bases, leaving 17 bases between them. The germline gives CDR1 SGDLS, CDR2 YYNGEE. CDR3 coding DNA: TGTGCCAGCAGCCCACCACCGACCCGGGGAGAGACCCAGTACTTC. Protein product: CASSPPPTRGETQYF.

The CDR3 sequence is CASSSPAREQYF. DNA for the CDR3: TGTGCCAGCAGCTCCCCAGCCCGCGAGCAGTACTTC. The chain has TRBV7-2 and TRBJ2-7; no clear D gene. The CDR3 sequence is 12 residues long. CDR1 is SGHTA and CDR2 is FQGNSA in the germline V gene. V was pared by 4 bases and J by 6 bases, with 10 bases between. Filled out from reference TRBV7-2 and TRBJ2-7, the complete variable domain reads GAGVSQSPSNKVTEKGKDVELRCDPISGHTALYWYRQSLGQGLEFLIYFQGNSAPDKSGLPSDRFSAERTGGSVSTLTIQRTQQEDSAVYLCASSSPAREQYFGPGTRLTVT.

This rearrangement joins TRBV7-9 to TRBJ2-1; 12 nucleotides match TRBD2. The CDR3 sequence is 14 residues long. J was trimmed by 7 bases and V by 8 bases; bases with no gene match: 6. Germline CDR1 reads SEHNR; CDR2 reads FQNEAQ (reference sequence). The CDR3: CASVASGGANEQFF. DNA of the CDR3: TGTGCCAGCGTAGCTAGCGGGGGGGCAAATGAGCAGTTCTTC.

The gene calls are TRBV3-1 and TRBJ2-7; D is undetermined. V lost 2 bases and J lost 3, with 14 bases in between. Germline V lookup: CDR1 LGHDT, CDR2 YNNKEL (reference sequence). The CDR3 is 15 amino acids. This CDR3 is CASSQSMTLSYEQYF. CDR3 in DNA: TGTGCCAGCAGCCAATCAATGACGCTAAGCTACGAGCAGTACTTC.

This chain connects TRBV20-1 to TRBJ1-2; the match to TRBD1 covers 9 bases. After removal of 6 bases from V and 0 bases from J, the junction contained 14 bases not matched to a gene. The CDR3 length is 17 residues. From germline, CDR1 is DFQATT and CDR2 SNEGSKA (reference sequence). This chain's CDR3 is CSAHPGQGWEANYGYTF. The CDR3 nucleotides read TGCAGTGCCCACCCCGGACAGGGGTGGGAAGCTAACTATGGCTACACCTTC.

This clonotype was seen only a few times. V and J are TRBV20-1 and TRBJ2-5; 8 nucleotides agree with TRBD2. Trimming cost V 0 bases and J 2 bases; bases outside gene matches: 8. Germline V gene lookup returns CDR1 DFQATT and CDR2 SNEGSKA (reference sequence). The CDR3 is 16 amino acids. CDR3 region: CSARDAQRGTQETQYF. Written as DNA, the CDR3 is TGCAGTGCTAGAGATGCCCAGCGGGGGACACAAGAGACCCAGTACTTC.

The J gene is TRBJ2-7, the V gene TRBV11-3; 9 positions agree with TRBD2. From germline, CDR1 is SGHNT and CDR2 YENEEA. The V gene end was trimmed by 1 base and the J gene end by 2 bases; junction bases not matched to a gene: 6. This CDR3 comprises 16 residues. The CDR3: CASSLGSSGGPYEQYF. The CDR3, as DNA: TGTGCCAGCAGCTTAGGATCGAGCGGGGGGCCCTACGAGCAGTACTTC.

This clonotype has just a few counts. CDR3 sequence (DNA): TGTGCCAGCCTTAAGCGGGCTTGGGCCAACGTCCTGACTTTC. It yields the protein CASLKRAWANVLTF. The V gene is TRBV27, the J gene TRBJ2-6; D is perhaps TRBD2 (6 bases). Germline CDR1 and CDR2: MNHEY and SMNVEV (reference sequence). V lost 8 bases and J 5 bases, leaving 13 bases between the germline ends. This CDR3 has 14 amino acids.

This chain connects TRBV29-1 to TRBJ2-7; D is ambiguous. This CDR3 is built from 11 residues. The V and J ends lost 0 bases and 4 bases respectively, with 4 bases between them. Germline V gene data show CDR1 as SQVTM and CDR2 as ANQGSEA. The CDR3 spells CSVEDRYEQYF. CDR3 DNA: TGCAGCGTTGAAGACAGGTACGAGCAGTACTTC.

This clonotype was observed at least ten times. The chain combines TRBV7-9 with TRBJ2-1; TRBD2 agrees at 8 bases. The CDR3 is 16 amino acids. The V segment lost 5 bases and the J segment 9 bases; nucleotides outside the gene matches: 15. Germline loops: CDR1 SEHNR, CDR2 FQNEAQ (reference sequence). CDR3 protein: CASSVSVGLAGGEQFF. The CDR3 DNA is TGTGCCAGCAGCGTAAGCGTTGGACTAGCCGGGGGTGAGCAGTTCTTC.

In DNA form, the CDR3 reads TGCGCCAGCAGCCAGACAGGCCCGGGTTGGTACAATGAGCAGTTCTTC. It yields the protein CASSQTGPGWYNEQFF. The chain joins TRBV4-3 to TRBJ2-1; weak D call: TRBD1 (6 bases). CDR1 and CDR2 from the germline V gene are LGHNA and YSLEER. Trimming removed 3 bases from V and 4 bases from J, with 16 bases in between. CDR3 length: 16 residues.

This clonotype appeared a few times. This chain connects TRBV4-3 to TRBJ1-1; D not certain. V was cut by 2 bases and J by 0 bases, with 7 bases left in between. CDR3 length: 14 residues. The V gene's germline CDR1 is LGHNA and CDR2 YSLEER. The CDR3 nucleotides read TGCGCCAGCAGCCAACGACTGGTGAACACTGAAGCTTTCTTT. Translated, it gives CASSQRLVNTEAFF.

This clonotype has more than one count but fewer than ten. The V and J genes are TRBV2 and TRBJ2-2, with D perhaps matching TRBD2 (6 bases). Trimming took 4 bases from V and 5 from J, leaving 11 bases between them. CDR1 SNHLY and CDR2 FYNNEI come from the germline V gene. CDR3 length: 14 residues. For the CDR3, the DNA is TGTGCCAGCAGTGGCAGGAGGGCGACCGGGGAGCTGTTTTTT. Amino acids: CASSGRRATGELFF.

This clonotype was counted only a few times. The chain is built from TRBV12-3 or TRBV12-4 and TRBJ2-3; 9 nucleotides agree with TRBD1. After removal of 5 bases from V and 3 bases from J, the junction contained 12 bases not matched to a gene. This CDR3 is built from 17 residues. The CDR3 DNA follows: TGTGCCAGCAGTCCCCTGCCGGGACAGGGAAGGACAGATACGCAGTATTTT. Translating it yields CASSPLPGQGRTDTQYF.

This clonotype turned up a few times. The V gene is TRBV5-1, the J gene TRBJ2-1, with a weak D call TRBD2 (5 bases). The CDR3 runs to 13 residues. V lost 0 bases and J 9 bases, leaving 10 bases between the germline ends. Germline V gene data show CDR1 as SGHRS and CDR2 as YFSETQ. CDR3 protein: CASSLGIEGEQFF. DNA for the CDR3: TGCGCCAGCAGCTTGGGCATTGAGGGTGAGCAGTTCTTC.